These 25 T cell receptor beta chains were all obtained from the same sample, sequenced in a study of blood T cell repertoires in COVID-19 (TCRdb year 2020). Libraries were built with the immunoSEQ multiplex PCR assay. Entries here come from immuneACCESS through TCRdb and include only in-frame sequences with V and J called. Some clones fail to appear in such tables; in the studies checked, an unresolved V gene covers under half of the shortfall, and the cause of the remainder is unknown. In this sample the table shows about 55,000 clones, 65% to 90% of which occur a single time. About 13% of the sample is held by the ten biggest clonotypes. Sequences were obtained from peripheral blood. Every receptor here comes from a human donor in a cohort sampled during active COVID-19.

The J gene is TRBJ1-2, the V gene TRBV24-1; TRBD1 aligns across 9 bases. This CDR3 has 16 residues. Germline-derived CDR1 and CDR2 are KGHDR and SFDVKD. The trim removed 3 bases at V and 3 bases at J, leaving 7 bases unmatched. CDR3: CATSDRGTGGDYGYTF. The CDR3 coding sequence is TGTGCCACCAGTGATCGGGGAACAGGGGGCGACTATGGCTACACCTTC.

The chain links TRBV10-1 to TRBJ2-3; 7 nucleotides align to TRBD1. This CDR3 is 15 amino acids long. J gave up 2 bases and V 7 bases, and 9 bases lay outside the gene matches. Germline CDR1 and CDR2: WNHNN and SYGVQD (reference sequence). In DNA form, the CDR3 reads TGCGCCAGCATCGGCCGTAGGGGGCTCACAGATACGCAGTATTTT. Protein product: CASIGRRGLTDTQYF.

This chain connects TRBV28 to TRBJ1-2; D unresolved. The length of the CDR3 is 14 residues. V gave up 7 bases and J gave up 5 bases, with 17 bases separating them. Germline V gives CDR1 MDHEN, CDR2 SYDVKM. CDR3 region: CASTLSGSRYGYTF. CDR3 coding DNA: TGTGCCAGCACCCTAAGCGGCAGTAGATATGGCTACACCTTC.

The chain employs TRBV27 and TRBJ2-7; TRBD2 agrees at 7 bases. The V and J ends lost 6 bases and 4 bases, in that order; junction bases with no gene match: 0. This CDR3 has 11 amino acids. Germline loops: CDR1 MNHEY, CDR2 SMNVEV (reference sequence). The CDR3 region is CASRRGYEQYF. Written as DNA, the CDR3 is TGTGCCAGCAGGCGGGGGTACGAGCAGTACTTC.

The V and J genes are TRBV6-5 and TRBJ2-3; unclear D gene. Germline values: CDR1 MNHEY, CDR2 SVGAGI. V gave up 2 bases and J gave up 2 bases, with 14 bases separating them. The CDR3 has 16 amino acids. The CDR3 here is CASSYVANFNTDTQYF. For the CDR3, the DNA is TGTGCCAGCAGTTACGTTGCGAATTTTAACACAGATACGCAGTATTTT.

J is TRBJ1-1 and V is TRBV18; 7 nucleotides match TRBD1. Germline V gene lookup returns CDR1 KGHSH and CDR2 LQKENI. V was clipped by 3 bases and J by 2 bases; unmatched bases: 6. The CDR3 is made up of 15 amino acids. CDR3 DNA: TGTGCCAGCTCACCTTCGACAGGGAGAAACACTGAAGCTTTCTTT. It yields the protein CASSPSTGRNTEAFF.

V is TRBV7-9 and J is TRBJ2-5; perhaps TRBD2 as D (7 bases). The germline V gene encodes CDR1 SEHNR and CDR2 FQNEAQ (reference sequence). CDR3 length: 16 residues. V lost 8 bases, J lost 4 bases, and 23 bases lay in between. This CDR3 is CASPPLEGRGVETQYF. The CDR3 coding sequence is TGTGCCAGCCCCCCACTAGAGGGGAGGGGGGTAGAGACCCAGTACTTC.

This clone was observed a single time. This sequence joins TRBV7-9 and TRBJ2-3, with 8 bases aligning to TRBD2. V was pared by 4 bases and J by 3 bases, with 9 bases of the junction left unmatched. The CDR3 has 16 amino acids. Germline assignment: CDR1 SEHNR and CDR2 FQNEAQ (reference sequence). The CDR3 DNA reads TGTGCCAGCAGCTGGAGTCCTAGCGGGTATACAGATACGCAGTATTTT. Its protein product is CASSWSPSGYTDTQYF.

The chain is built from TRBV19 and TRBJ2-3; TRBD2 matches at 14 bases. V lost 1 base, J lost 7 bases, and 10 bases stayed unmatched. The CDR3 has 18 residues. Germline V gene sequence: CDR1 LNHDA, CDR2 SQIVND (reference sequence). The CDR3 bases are TGTGCCAGTAGTATAGGTCCGGGACTAGCGGGGGCCCGGTATACGCAGTATTTT. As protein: CASSIGPGLAGARYTQYF. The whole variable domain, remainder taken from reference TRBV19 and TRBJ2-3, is DGGITQSPKYLFRKEGQNVTLSCEQNLNHDAMYWYRQDPGQGLRLIYYSQIVNDFQKGDIAEGYSVSREKKESFPLTVTSAQKNPTAFYLCASSIGPGLAGARYTQYFGPGTRLTVL.

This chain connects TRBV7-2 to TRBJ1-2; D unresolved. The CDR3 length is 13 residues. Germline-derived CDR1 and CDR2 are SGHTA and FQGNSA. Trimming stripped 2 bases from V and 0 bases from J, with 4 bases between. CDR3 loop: CASSLSPNYGYTF. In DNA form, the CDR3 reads TGTGCCAGCAGCTTATCTCCTAACTATGGCTACACCTTC.

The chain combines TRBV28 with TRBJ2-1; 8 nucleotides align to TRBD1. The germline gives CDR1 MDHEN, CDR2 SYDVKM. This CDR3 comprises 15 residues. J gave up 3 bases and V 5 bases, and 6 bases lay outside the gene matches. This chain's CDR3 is CASSPDRDVYNEQFF. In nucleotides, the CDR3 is TGTGCCAGCAGTCCGGACAGGGATGTCTACAATGAGCAGTTCTTC.

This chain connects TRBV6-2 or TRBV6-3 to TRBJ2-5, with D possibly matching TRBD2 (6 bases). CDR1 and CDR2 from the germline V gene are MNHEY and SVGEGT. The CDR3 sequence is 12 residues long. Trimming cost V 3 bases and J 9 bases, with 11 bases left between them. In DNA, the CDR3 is TGTGCCAGCAGTTATCGGAGGGGATCCCAGTACTTC. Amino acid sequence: CASSYRRGSQYF.

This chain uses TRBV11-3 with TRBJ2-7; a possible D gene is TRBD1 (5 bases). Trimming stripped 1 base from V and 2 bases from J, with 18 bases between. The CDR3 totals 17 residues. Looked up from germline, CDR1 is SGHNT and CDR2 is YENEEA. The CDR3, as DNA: TGTGCCAGCAGCTTAGGGGGTGGACACGACCCCCCCTACGAGCAGTACTTC. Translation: CASSLGGGHDPPYEQYF.

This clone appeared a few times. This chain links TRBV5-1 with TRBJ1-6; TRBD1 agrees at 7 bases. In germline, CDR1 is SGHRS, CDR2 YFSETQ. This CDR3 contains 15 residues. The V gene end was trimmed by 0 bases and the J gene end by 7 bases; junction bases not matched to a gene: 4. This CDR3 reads CASSLEGASNSPLHF. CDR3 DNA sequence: TGCGCCAGCAGCTTGGAGGGGGCATCAAATTCACCCCTCCACTTT.

The CDR3 loop is CATSMMGQGAGGNQPQHF. DNA for the CDR3: TGTGCCACCAGCATGATGGGGCAGGGGGCCGGGGGCAATCAGCCCCAGCATTTT. This rearrangement joins TRBV15 to TRBJ1-5; TRBD1 aligns across 8 bases. CDR1 LNHNV and CDR2 YYDKDF come from the germline V gene (reference sequence). V shed 4 bases, J shed 2 bases, and the junction held 13 bases outside the gene matches. CDR3 length: 18 amino acids.

This CDR3 reads CASSFGGGTEAFF. In DNA form, the CDR3 reads TGTGCCAGCAGCTTCGGGGGAGGCACTGAAGCTTTCTTT. The chain recombines TRBV7-2 with TRBJ1-1, with D tentatively TRBD1 (5 bases). From germline, CDR1 is SGHTA and CDR2 FQGNSA. The CDR3 consists of 13 residues. With 3 bases removed from V and 4 bases from J, the gap between germline ends came to 9 bases.

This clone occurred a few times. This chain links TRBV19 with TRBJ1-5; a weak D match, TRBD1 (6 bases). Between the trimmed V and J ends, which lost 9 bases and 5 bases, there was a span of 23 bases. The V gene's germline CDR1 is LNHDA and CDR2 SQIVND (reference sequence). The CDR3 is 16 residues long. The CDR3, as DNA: TGTGCCAGCACAACACCAAAGCGGGGGCACTATCAGCCCCAGCATTTT. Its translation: CASTTPKRGHYQPQHF.

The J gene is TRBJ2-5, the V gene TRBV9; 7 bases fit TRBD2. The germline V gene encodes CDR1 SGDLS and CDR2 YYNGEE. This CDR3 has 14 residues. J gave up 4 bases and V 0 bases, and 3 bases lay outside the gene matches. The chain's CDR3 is CASSVDPGGETQYF. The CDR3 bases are TGTGCCAGCAGCGTAGATCCGGGAGGAGAGACCCAGTACTTC.

The CDR3 DNA sequence: TGTGCCAGCAGCTCCGGGGTCTCTGGTGGGCAGTACTTC. Translation gives CASSSGVSGGQYF. The V gene is TRBV7-9, the J gene TRBJ2-7; TRBD2 might be the D (5 bases). The CDR3 loop spans 13 amino acids. The V end was cut by 4 bases, the J end by 9 bases, with 16 bases between. CDR1 SEHNR and CDR2 FQNEAQ come from the germline V gene (reference sequence).

In nucleotides, the CDR3 is TGTGCCAGCAGTGTCGACAGGGCCCAAGAGACCCAGTACTTC. It is translated as CASSVDRAQETQYF. J is TRBJ2-5 and V is TRBV3-1 (or the pseudogene TRBV3-2), with 7 nucleotides matching TRBD1. V dropped 6 bases and J dropped 1; count of bases not matched to a gene: 5. The CDR3 length is 14 residues. CDR1 and CDR2 (germline): LGHDT, YNNKEL (reference sequence).

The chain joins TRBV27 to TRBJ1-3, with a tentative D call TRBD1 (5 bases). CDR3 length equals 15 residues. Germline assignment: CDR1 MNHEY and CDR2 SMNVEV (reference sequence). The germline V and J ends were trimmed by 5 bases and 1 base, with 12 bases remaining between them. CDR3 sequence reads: CASSPLGGSGNTIYF. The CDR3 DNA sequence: TGTGCCAGCAGTCCCCTGGGGGGGTCTGGAAACACCATATATTTT.

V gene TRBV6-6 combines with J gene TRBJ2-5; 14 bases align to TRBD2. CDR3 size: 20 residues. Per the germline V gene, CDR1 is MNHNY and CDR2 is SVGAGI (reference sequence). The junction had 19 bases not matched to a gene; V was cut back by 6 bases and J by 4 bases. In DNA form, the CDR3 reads TGTGCCAGCAGCAAACTAATTACCGGGACTAGCGGGAGAGTGGGAGAGACCCAGTACTTC. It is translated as CASSKLITGTSGRVGETQYF.

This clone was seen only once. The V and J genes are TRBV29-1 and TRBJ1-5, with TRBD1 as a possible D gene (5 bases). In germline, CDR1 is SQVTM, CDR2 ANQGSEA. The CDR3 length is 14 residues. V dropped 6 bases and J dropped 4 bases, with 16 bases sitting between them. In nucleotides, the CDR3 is TGCAGCGTAGCCACGCAGGGTGGGAATCAGCCCCAGCATTTT. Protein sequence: CSVATQGGNQPQHF.

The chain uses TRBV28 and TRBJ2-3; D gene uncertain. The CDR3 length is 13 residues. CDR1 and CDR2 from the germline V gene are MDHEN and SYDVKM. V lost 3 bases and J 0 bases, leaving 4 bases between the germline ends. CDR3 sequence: CASSFLSTDTQYF. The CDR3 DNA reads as TGTGCCAGCAGTTTTCTGAGCACAGATACGCAGTATTTT. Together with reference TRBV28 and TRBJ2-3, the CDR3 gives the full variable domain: DVKVTQSSRYLVKRTGEKVFLECVQDMDHENMFWYRQDPGLGLRLIYFSYDVKMKEKGDIPEGYSVSREKKERFSLILESASTNQTSMYLCASSFLSTDTQYFGPGTRLTVL.

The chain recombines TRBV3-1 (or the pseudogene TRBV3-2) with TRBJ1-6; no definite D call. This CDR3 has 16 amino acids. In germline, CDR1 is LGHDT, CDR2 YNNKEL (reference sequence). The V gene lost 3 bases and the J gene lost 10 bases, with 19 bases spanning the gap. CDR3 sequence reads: CASSHDARLDYSPLHF. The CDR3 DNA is TGTGCCAGCAGCCACGATGCGAGGTTGGATTACTCACCCCTCCACTTT.